The 21 T cell receptor beta chains given below trace back to one sample, sequenced in a study of blood T cell repertoires in COVID-19. Repertoires were generated with immunoSEQ multiplex PCR, while TCRdb's copy carries only in-frame clones and drops some. The sample has over 200,000 clones; roughly 85% are singletons. The sample comprised peripheral blood. Receptors were obtained from a woman in her thirties or forties with active or convalescent COVID-19.

A word on this clone: This sample includes further DNA sequences coding for the same CDR3. This sequence joins TRBV9 and TRBJ1-1; 8 nucleotides line up with TRBD1. Germline V CDR1 and CDR2: SGDLS, YYNGEE. CDR3 size: 14 residues. J was trimmed by 1 base and V by 7 bases; bases with no gene match: 6. CDR3 protein: CASSTGTGNTEAFF. CDR3 sequence (DNA): TGTGCCAGCTCAACCGGGACAGGGAACACTGAAGCTTTCTTT.

V gene TRBV7-2 combines with J gene TRBJ2-5; 11 nucleotides line up with TRBD1. There are 17 residues in the CDR3. Germline loops: CDR1 SGHTA, CDR2 FQGNSA. With V trimmed by 5 bases and J by 7 bases, 15 bases remained unmatched. CDR3 in amino acids: CASSPSPGTGGGGTQYF. In nucleotides, the CDR3 is TGTGCCAGCAGCCCTTCCCCGGGGACAGGGGGAGGGGGGACCCAGTACTTC. Filled out from reference TRBV7-2 and TRBJ2-5, the complete variable domain reads GAGVSQSPSNKVTEKGKDVELRCDPISGHTALYWYRQSLGQGLEFLIYFQGNSAPDKSGLPSDRFSAERTGGSVSTLTIQRTQQEDSAVYLCASSPSPGTGGGGTQYFGPGTRLLVL.

V and J are TRBV2 and TRBJ1-2, with D possibly TRBD1 on 6 matching bases. Per germline, CDR1 SNHLY and CDR2 FYNNEI. Trimming took off 7 bases at V and 2 bases at J, with 14 bases between the two ends. The CDR3 has 14 amino acids. CDR3 residues: CASNPGDGNYGYTF. The CDR3 coding sequence is TGTGCCAGCAACCCAGGGGACGGAAACTATGGCTACACCTTC.

CDR3 sequence: CASSIGTSGSYEQYF. The CDR3 coding sequence is TGTGCCAGTAGTATTGGGACTAGCGGGAGTTACGAGCAGTACTTC. The gene calls are TRBV19 and TRBJ2-7; 14 bases agree with TRBD2. Germline loops: CDR1 LNHDA, CDR2 SQIVND (reference sequence). The CDR3 is 15 residues long. Trimming at V came to 3 bases and at J to 4 bases, leaving 2 bases not matched to a gene.

The chain links TRBV19 to TRBJ1-2; no clear D. Germline lookup yields CDR1 LNHDA and CDR2 SQIVND (reference sequence). The germline V and J ends were trimmed by 0 bases and 4 bases, with 12 bases remaining between them. The CDR3 length is 15 residues. CDR3 residues: CASSIEGEMTYGYTF. The CDR3 DNA reads TGTGCCAGTAGTATAGAGGGCGAGATGACCTATGGCTACACCTTC.

The DNA for the CDR3 is TGTGCCACCAGCAGAGAGCAGCGCTCTGGAAACACCATATATTTT. Its translation: CATSREQRSGNTIYF. The V and J genes are TRBV15 and TRBJ1-3; D unclear. The CDR3 extends over 15 amino acids. Per germline, CDR1 LNHNV and CDR2 YYDKDF (reference sequence). With 0 bases removed from V and 0 bases from J, the gap between germline ends came to 6 bases.

This clone was recorded only once. V usage is TRBV7-8 and J usage is TRBJ2-1; 12 nucleotides agree with TRBD2. The germline V gene has CDR1 SGHVS and CDR2 FQNEAQ. There are 15 residues in the CDR3. V lost 5 bases to trimming and J lost 6 bases; unmatched junction nucleotides: 5. The CDR3 loop is CASSKLAGGFNEQFF. The CDR3 bases are TGTGCCAGCAGCAAACTAGCGGGAGGTTTCAATGAGCAGTTCTTC.

V is TRBV29-1 and J is TRBJ1-2; no reliable D call. Germline V gene sequence: CDR1 SQVTM, CDR2 ANQGSEA. V lost 4 bases and J lost 4, with 13 bases in between. The CDR3 runs to 13 residues. CDR3: CSVVPGTFYGYTF. CDR3 in DNA: TGCAGCGTTGTTCCGGGAACCTTCTATGGCTACACCTTC.

This clone was seen only a few times. The rearrangement joins TRBV24-1 to TRBJ1-2, with D possibly matching TRBD1 (5 bases). Trimming removed 3 bases from V and 3 bases from J, with 13 bases in between. The CDR3 spans 15 residues. Germline V lookup: CDR1 KGHDR, CDR2 SFDVKD. DNA for the CDR3: TGTGCCACCAGTGATGGGGGGTCCGGATACTATGGCTACACCTTC. Translated: CATSDGGSGYYGYTF.

The genes are TRBV6-1 and TRBJ1-2; tentative D call: TRBD1 (6 bases). The V end lost 2 bases, the J end lost 2 bases, and 6 bases lay between the germline ends. Germline-derived CDR1 and CDR2 are MNHNS and SASEGT. CDR3 length equals 13 residues. CDR3 amino acids: CASSERGNYGYTF. In DNA form, the CDR3 reads TGTGCCAGCAGTGAAAGGGGGAACTATGGCTACACCTTC.

The gene calls are TRBV24-1 and TRBJ2-4, with D possibly being TRBD2 (5 bases). Between the trimmed V and J ends, which lost 4 bases and 3 bases, there was a span of 9 bases. Germline CDR1 and CDR2: KGHDR and SFDVKD. This CDR3 is 14 amino acids long. The CDR3 DNA sequence: TGTGCCACCAGTGACGGGGATGACAAAAACATTCAGTACTTC. It specifies CATSDGDDKNIQYF.

The chain combines TRBV25-1 with TRBJ1-4; 7 bases are shared with TRBD1. J was trimmed by 7 bases and V by 3 bases; bases with no gene match: 8. The CDR3 length is 15 residues. Germline V gene sequence: CDR1 MGHDK, CDR2 SYGVNS. The CDR3 spells CASSDPQGPGEKLFF. As DNA, the CDR3 is TGTGCCAGCAGTGACCCACAGGGGCCAGGTGAAAAACTGTTTTTT.

This clone was counted once. V usage is TRBV5-1 and J usage is TRBJ1-2; D is ambiguous. Trimming cost V 1 base and J 6 bases, with 13 bases left between them. This CDR3 contains 14 residues. Germline V gene sequence: CDR1 SGHRS, CDR2 YFSETQ. The CDR3 reads CASSLPGIGDGYTF. CDR3 sequence (DNA): TGCGCCAGCAGCTTGCCCGGGATTGGTGATGGCTACACCTTC.

The chain joins TRBV9 to TRBJ1-1, with TRBD1 matching 7 bases. Germline CDR1 is SGDLS and CDR2 is YYNGEE. After removal of 3 bases from V and 6 bases from J, the junction contained 8 bases not matched to a gene. The CDR3 totals 14 residues. DNA of the CDR3: TGTGCCAGCAGCGCGCAGGGGGATCGTTCTGAAGCTTTCTTT. This codes for CASSAQGDRSEAFF. The complete variable domain, with remaining parts taken from reference TRBV9 and TRBJ1-1, reads DSGVTQTPKHLITATGQRVTLRCSPRSGDLSVYWYQQSLDQGLQFLIQYYNGEERAKGNILERFSAQQFPDLHSELNLSSLELGDSALYFCASSAQGDRSEAFFGQGTRLTVV.

V gene TRBV7-6 combines with J gene TRBJ2-7, with unresolved D. V was cut by 5 bases and J by 3 bases, with 14 bases left in between. The CDR3 loop spans 14 amino acids. The V gene's germline CDR1 is SGHVS and CDR2 FNYEAQ. The CDR3 spells CASSAQESFYEQYF. Here the CDR3 DNA reads TGTGCCAGCAGCGCCCAAGAGAGCTTCTACGAGCAGTACTTC.

The chain has TRBV4-1 and TRBJ2-7; maybe TRBD2 (6 bases). This CDR3 spans 17 amino acids. Germline lookup yields CDR1 MGHRA and CDR2 YSYEKL. The ends were cut back, 0 bases at V and 5 bases at J, with 20 bases in the middle. The CDR3: CASSQDTYRLREDEQYF. CDR3 bases: TGCGCCAGCAGCCAAGATACCTACAGGCTAAGGGAGGACGAGCAGTACTTC.

The gene calls are TRBV19 and TRBJ2-2; D unresolved. The germline gives CDR1 LNHDA, CDR2 SQIVND (reference sequence). This CDR3 has 13 amino acids. Trimming left V 6 bases short and J 7 bases short, with 12 bases between. CDR3 amino acids: CASSPYSGGELFF. DNA of the CDR3: TGTGCCAGTAGCCCCTACTCGGGCGGGGAGCTGTTTTTT.

This sequence joins TRBV7-9 and TRBJ2-7; TRBD1 matches at 9 bases. Germline V lookup: CDR1 SEHNR, CDR2 FQNEAQ (reference sequence). With V trimmed by 2 bases and J by 6 bases, 20 bases remained unmatched. The CDR3 covers 19 residues. In DNA, the CDR3 is TGTGCCAGCAGCTTATTCGGGACAGGGATGATCCTAGGGAATTCCGAGCAGTACTTC. As protein: CASSLFGTGMILGNSEQYF.

The rearrangement links TRBV7-6 to TRBJ2-7, with 10 nucleotides matching TRBD1. V was clipped by 2 bases and J by 6 bases; unmatched bases: 7. The CDR3 totals 15 residues. Germline lookup yields CDR1 SGHVS and CDR2 FNYEAQ. In DNA form, the CDR3 reads TGTGCCAGCAGCTTAAGACAGGGGGCGCCGTTCGAGCAGTACTTC. It is translated as CASSLRQGAPFEQYF.

This rearrangement joins TRBV7-9 to TRBJ1-4, with TRBD1 matching over 10 bases. V shed 4 bases, J shed 5 bases, and the junction held 7 bases outside the gene matches. The CDR3 sequence is 16 residues long. From germline, CDR1 is SEHNR and CDR2 FQNEAQ (reference sequence). The DNA for the CDR3 is TGTGCCAGCAGCTCGGGACAGGGGACGACAAATGAAAAACTGTTTTTT. Encoded protein: CASSSGQGTTNEKLFF.

A few counts support this clone. V usage is TRBV6-4 and J usage is TRBJ2-7, with TRBD1 identical over 11 bases. Germline trimming cut 4 bases from V and 5 bases from J; bases unmatched to any gene: 7. The germline CDR1 and CDR2 sequences are MRHNA and SNTAGT. The CDR3 spans 15 residues. The CDR3 region is CASSASGTGGDEQYF. The CDR3 DNA follows: TGTGCCAGCAGTGCCTCCGGGACAGGGGGAGACGAGCAGTACTTC.